This TCR beta chain is drawn from a study of CD8 T cells in Susac syndrome. Across the study: Active disease was present in more than 5 of the sequenced Susac syndrome patients, and remission in fewer than 10.

V lost 6 bases, J lost 8 bases, and 22 bases lay in between. The CDR3 runs 15 residues. Patients with Susac syndrome met diagnostic criteria defined recently for definite or probable disease. TEMRA cells underwent FACS enrichment and CD8+ and CD4+ T cells underwent negative isolation. Reverse transcription of roughly 0.5 to 1 ug RNA was performed with random hexamers. An immunoSEQ multiplex PCR generated amplified TCR beta CDR3 products spanning 54 Vbeta and 13 Jbeta. TCRdb called the immunoSEQ multiplex PCR reads again in MiXCR, with one record for every CDR3 protein. The sample lists about 150,000 distinct CDR3 sequences, approximately 95% seen once, with 0.15% to 0.2% in the top ten.

The TCR sequence derives from a human donor with Susac syndrome. The chain is built from TRBV12-3 or TRBV12-4 and TRBJ1-2; possible D gene TRBD1, 5 bases. Sequenced input: CD4+ T cells from PBMCs. DNA of the CDR3: TGTGCCAGCAGCCCCTTTCTAGTAGGGACTAACGGCTACACCTTC. Its translation is CASSPFLVGTNGYTF.